One and the same sample provided the 10 T cell receptor beta chains below, sequenced in a study of cytomegalovirus exposure and HLA in healthy donors. PCR amplification relied on 60 Vbeta primers (plus 13 Jbeta primers). Repertoires were generated with immunoSEQ multiplex PCR, while TCRdb's copy carries only in-frame clones and drops some. The sample records under 300,000 clones, about 80% being singletons. The material sequenced was PBMCs. Receptors were obtained from a woman aged 55-75 years in good health and CMV-seropositive.

The chain joins TRBV5-1 to TRBJ2-1, with 11 nucleotides matching TRBD2. The CDR3 is 15 residues long. J was trimmed by 8 bases and V by 0 bases; bases with no gene match: 4. Looked up from germline, CDR1 is SGHRS and CDR2 is YFSETQ. The CDR3 region is CASSLGGSGRDEQFF. CDR3 in DNA: TGCGCCAGCAGCTTGGGTGGTAGCGGGAGGGATGAGCAGTTCTTC.

The V call is TRBV7-9, the J call TRBJ2-5; D gene unclear. Germline-derived CDR1 and CDR2 are SEHNR and FQNEAQ (reference sequence). V was trimmed by 5 bases and J by 3 bases, leaving 16 bases between them. This CDR3 contains 15 residues. DNA for the CDR3: TGTGCCAGCAGCCCCGATGGGCGCTGGGAAGAGACCCAGTACTTC. Translated, it gives CASSPDGRWEETQYF.

J is TRBJ1-6 and V is TRBV30, with 8 bases fitting TRBD1. Trimming cost V 3 bases and J 7 bases; bases outside gene matches: 5. The CDR3 has 14 residues. The germline gives CDR1 GTSNPN, CDR2 SVGIG (reference sequence). DNA of the CDR3: TGTGCCTGGAGGCCAGGGGGCGGGAATTCACCCCTCCACTTT. Encoded protein: CAWRPGGGNSPLHF.

V usage is TRBV28 and J usage is TRBJ2-7; no clear D. The length of the CDR3 is 14 residues. V was pared by 5 bases and J by 8 bases, with 19 bases between. Germline lookup yields CDR1 MDHEN and CDR2 SYDVKM. Written as DNA, the CDR3 is TGTGCCAGCAGTCCTTCGAGGCTCGTTATCAAGCAGTACTTC. It is translated as CASSPSRLVIKQYF.

In its sample, this clone was seen a few times. At one end, the junction sequence differs from germline, possibly due to a read error. V and J are TRBV7-9 and TRBJ2-1; no definite D call. The CDR3 has 13 amino acids. Germline CDR1 is SEHNR and CDR2 is FQNEAQ (reference sequence). CDR3 coding DNA: TGTTCCAGCAGCTTAGAACTATACAATGAGCAGTTCTTC. Its protein product is CSSSLELYNEQFF.

V is TRBV12-5 and J is TRBJ2-1, with 7 bases that match TRBD2. The V gene end was trimmed by 1 base and the J gene end by 13 bases; junction bases not matched to a gene: 1. Germline loops: CDR1 LGHNT, CDR2 FRNRAP. This CDR3 comprises 11 residues. The CDR3 region has the DNA TGTGCTAGTGGTTTGGGACTAGCCCAGTTCTTC. It specifies CASGLGLAQFF.

This sequence joins TRBV15 and TRBJ1-3; D gene uncertain. V was cut by 0 bases and J by 4 bases, with 10 bases left in between. The CDR3 is 15 residues long. Germline loops: CDR1 LNHNV, CDR2 YYDKDF (reference sequence). In nucleotides, the CDR3 is TGTGCCACCAGCAGAGATTCCGGGTTGGGAAACACCATATATTTT. Encoded protein: CATSRDSGLGNTIYF.

The chain has TRBV28 and TRBJ1-1; possible D gene TRBD1, 6 bases. CDR1 is MDHEN, CDR2 SYDVKM, per germline. The CDR3 runs to 15 residues. V was pared by 6 bases and J by 5 bases, with 19 bases between. In DNA form, the CDR3 reads TGTGCCAGCAGGACCCTTACCGACAGGAGGACTGAAGCTTTCTTT. Translated: CASRTLTDRRTEAFF.

This rearrangement joins TRBV7-8 to TRBJ1-2; 8 bases agree with TRBD1. The germline V gene has CDR1 SGHVS and CDR2 FQNEAQ. After removal of 4 bases from V and 5 bases from J, the junction contained 3 bases not matched to a gene. The CDR3 has 13 amino acids. For the CDR3, the DNA is TGTGCCAGCAGCTCGGACAGGGTTTATGGCTACACCTTC. It encodes CASSSDRVYGYTF.

The J gene is TRBJ2-4, the V gene TRBV9, with a possible D match to TRBD1 (6 bases). The ends were cut back, 10 bases at V and 1 base at J, with 21 bases in the middle. From germline, CDR1 is SGDLS and CDR2 YYNGEE. This CDR3 comprises 16 residues. The CDR3 DNA sequence: TGTGCCGGGGAGCCCATAGGGGGAGCTGCCAAAAACATTCAGTACTTC. Residues: CAGEPIGGAAKNIQYF.